The T cell receptor (beta chain) described here comes from a study of control samples from healthy donors and cancer patients. The CDR3 has 15 amino acids. In germline, CDR1 is SGHNT, CDR2 YYREEE (reference sequence). Trimming took 4 bases from V and 2 from J, leaving 10 bases between them. Assay used: immunoSEQ multiplex PCR; TCRdb lists only in-frame clones, some missing. The sample lists over 100,000 clones; roughly 90% were seen once. This TCR came from a woman aged 50 to 60 in good health. The chain links TRBV5-4 to TRBJ2-6, with TRBD2 as a possible D gene (5 bases). Specimen: blood. DNA of the CDR3: TGTGCCAGCAGCATCGGGGTCACTGGGGCCAACGTCCTGACTTTC. Amino acid sequence: CASSIGVTGANVLTF.